This record looks at one T cell receptor (beta chain) sequence and its context. No antigen is known for it. Generated by immunoSEQ multiplex PCR, the TCRdb table keeps only in-frame clones and is missing some. The table includes fewer than 15,000 clones, more than 75% detected once. V lost 9 bases and J lost 5, with 4 bases in between. The CDR3 contains 10 residues. CDR1 MNHEY and CDR2 SVGAGI come from the germline V gene. This sample was taken from a study of OX40 agonist ivuxolimab in advanced cancers. On the study more broadly: Ivuxolimab was delivered to patients intravenously every 2 weeks at doses spanning 0.01 to 10 mg/kg. Study-wide results and limits: The mean number of expanded clones was higher in CD8+ T cells than in CD4+. Low normalized T-cell clonal expansion also characterized some of the nonresponders.

This TCR came from an adult with an advanced solid tumor such as melanoma, head and neck, liver or kidney cancer. The input for sequencing was CD4+ or CD8+ T cells sorted from blood, taken in a trial of the OX40 agonist ivuxolimab. This sequence joins TRBV6-5 and TRBJ2-2; D gene unclear. CDR3 sequence: CASGTGELFF. The CDR3 nucleotides read TGTGCCAGTGGGACCGGGGAGCTGTTTTTT.